Presented here are 3 T cell receptor beta chains from one specimen sequenced in a study of blood T cell repertoires in COVID-19. Sequencing was performed with immunoSEQ multiplex PCR; in TCRdb, only in-frame clones are kept and a portion is missing. The sample yields over 300,000 clones, around 91% seen once. The sample consisted of peripheral blood. The receptors originated from a young man with active or convalescent COVID-19.

This chain joins TRBV28 and TRBJ2-7; possible D gene TRBD1, 5 bases. The CDR3 runs 16 residues. Germline CDR1 and CDR2: MDHEN and SYDVKM. Trimming shortened V by 6 bases and J by 2 bases, and 20 bases separated the two germline ends. CDR3 amino acids: CASSFWKNRLTYEQYF. The CDR3, as DNA: TGTGCCAGCAGCTTTTGGAAGAACAGGCTTACCTACGAGCAGTACTTC.

V is TRBV7-2 and J is TRBJ1-5, with 8 positions matching TRBD1. Germline CDR1 and CDR2: SGHTA and FQGNSA. The CDR3 has 17 amino acids. Trimming removed 4 bases from V and 3 bases from J; junction bases left unmatched: 11. The CDR3 sequence: CASSSAYWTGNNQPQHF. CDR3 in DNA: TGTGCCAGCAGCTCGGCATACTGGACAGGGAACAATCAGCCCCAGCATTTT. The complete variable domain, with remaining parts taken from reference TRBV7-2 and TRBJ1-5, reads GAGVSQSPSNKVTEKGKDVELRCDPISGHTALYWYRQSLGQGLEFLIYFQGNSAPDKSGLPSDRFSAERTGGSVSTLTIQRTQQEDSAVYLCASSSAYWTGNNQPQHFGDGTRLSIL.

The chain couples TRBV19 to TRBJ1-1, with 8 bases identical to TRBD1. The germline gives CDR1 LNHDA, CDR2 SQIVND (reference sequence). Trimming took 4 bases from V and 3 from J; bases not matched to a gene: 7. The CDR3 is made up of 15 amino acids. CDR3 DNA sequence: TGTGCCAGTAGTAGACGGCAGGGGGCCCACACTGAAGCTTTCTTT. Its protein is CASSRRQGAHTEAFF.